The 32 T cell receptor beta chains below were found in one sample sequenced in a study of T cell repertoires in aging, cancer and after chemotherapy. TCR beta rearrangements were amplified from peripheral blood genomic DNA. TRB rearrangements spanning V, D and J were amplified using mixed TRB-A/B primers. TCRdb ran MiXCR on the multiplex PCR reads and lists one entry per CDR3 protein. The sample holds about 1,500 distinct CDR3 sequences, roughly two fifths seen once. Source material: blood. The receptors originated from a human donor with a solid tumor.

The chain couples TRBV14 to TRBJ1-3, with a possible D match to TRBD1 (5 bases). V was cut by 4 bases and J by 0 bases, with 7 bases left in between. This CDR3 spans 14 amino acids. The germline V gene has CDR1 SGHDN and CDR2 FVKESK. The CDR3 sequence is CASSPGHSGNTIYF. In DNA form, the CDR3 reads TGTGCCAGCAGCCCGGGGCACTCTGGAAACACCATATATTTT. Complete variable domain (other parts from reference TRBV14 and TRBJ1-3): EAGVTQFPSHSVIEKGQTVTLRCDPISGHDNLYWYRRVMGKEIKFLLHFVKESKQDESGMPNNRFLAERTGGTYSTLKVQPAELEDSGVYFCASSPGHSGNTIYFGEGSWLTVV.

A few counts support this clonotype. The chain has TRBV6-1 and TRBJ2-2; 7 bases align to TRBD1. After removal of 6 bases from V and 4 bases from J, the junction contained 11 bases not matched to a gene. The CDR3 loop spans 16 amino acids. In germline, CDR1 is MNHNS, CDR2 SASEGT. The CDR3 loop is CASRIRGRPGTGELFF. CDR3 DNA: TGTGCCAGCAGGATTAGGGGGCGCCCGGGCACCGGGGAGCTGTTTTTT.

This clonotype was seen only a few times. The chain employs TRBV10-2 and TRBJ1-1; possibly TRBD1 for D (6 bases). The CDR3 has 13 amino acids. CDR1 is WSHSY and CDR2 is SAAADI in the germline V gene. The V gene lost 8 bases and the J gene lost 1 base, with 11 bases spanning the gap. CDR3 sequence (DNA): TGCGCCAGCGGCTCACAGGGGAACACTGAAGCTTTCTTT. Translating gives CASGSQGNTEAFF.

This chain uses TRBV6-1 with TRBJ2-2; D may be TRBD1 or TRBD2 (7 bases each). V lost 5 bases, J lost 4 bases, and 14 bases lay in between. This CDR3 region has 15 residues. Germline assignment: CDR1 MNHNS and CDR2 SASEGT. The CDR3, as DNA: TGTGCCAGCAGTTCCCAGGGGGGGGCCACCGGGGAGCTGTTTTTT. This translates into CASSSQGGATGELFF.

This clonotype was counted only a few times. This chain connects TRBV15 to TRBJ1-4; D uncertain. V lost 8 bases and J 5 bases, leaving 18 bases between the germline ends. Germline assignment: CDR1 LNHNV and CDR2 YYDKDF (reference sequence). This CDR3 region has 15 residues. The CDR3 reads CATGRDRKRNEKLFF. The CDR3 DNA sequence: TGTGCCACCGGACGGGATCGCAAAAGGAATGAAAAACTGTTTTTT.

CDR3 sequence (DNA): TGTGCCAGCAGTTTGATGCGGGAGGGCCATGAGACAGATACGCAGTATTTT. It codes for CASSLMREGHETDTQYF. The chain recombines TRBV28 with TRBJ2-3; the match to TRBD2 covers 9 bases. V shed 3 bases, J shed 3 bases, and the junction held 10 bases outside the gene matches. Germline CDR1 is MDHEN and CDR2 is SYDVKM. The CDR3 has 17 amino acids.

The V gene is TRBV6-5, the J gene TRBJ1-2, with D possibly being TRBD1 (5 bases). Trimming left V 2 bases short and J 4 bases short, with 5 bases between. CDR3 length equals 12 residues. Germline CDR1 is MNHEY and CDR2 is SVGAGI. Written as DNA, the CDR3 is TGTGCCAGCAGTTACAGGGGCTATGGCTACACCTTC. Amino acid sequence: CASSYRGYGYTF.

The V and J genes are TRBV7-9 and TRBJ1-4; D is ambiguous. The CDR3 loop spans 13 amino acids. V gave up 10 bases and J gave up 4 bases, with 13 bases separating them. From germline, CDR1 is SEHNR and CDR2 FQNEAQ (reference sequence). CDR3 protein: CATAPGGNEKLFF. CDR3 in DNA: TGTGCCACCGCCCCGGGAGGTAATGAAAAACTGTTTTTT.

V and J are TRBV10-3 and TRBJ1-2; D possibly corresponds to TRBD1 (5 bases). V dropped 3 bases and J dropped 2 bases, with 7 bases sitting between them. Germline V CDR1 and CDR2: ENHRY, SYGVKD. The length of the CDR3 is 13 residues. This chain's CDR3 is CAISERGNYGYTF. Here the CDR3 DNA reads TGTGCCATCAGTGAACGGGGCAACTATGGCTACACCTTC.

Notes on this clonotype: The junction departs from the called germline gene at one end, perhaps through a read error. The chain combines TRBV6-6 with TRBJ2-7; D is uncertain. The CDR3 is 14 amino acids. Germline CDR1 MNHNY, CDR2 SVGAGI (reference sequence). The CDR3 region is CASSYLGSSYKQYF. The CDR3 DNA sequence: TGTGCCAGCAGTTACTTGGGAAGCTCCTACAAGCAGTACTTC.

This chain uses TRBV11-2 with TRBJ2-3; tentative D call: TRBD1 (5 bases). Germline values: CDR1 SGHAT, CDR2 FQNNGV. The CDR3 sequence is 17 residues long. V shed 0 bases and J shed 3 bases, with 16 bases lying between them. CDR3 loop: CASSLDSRAGRTDTQYF. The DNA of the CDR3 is TGTGCCAGCAGCTTAGACTCCAGGGCAGGAAGGACAGATACGCAGTATTTT. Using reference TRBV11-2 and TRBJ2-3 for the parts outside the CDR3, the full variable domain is EAGVAQSPRYKIIEKRQSVAFWCNPISGHATLYWYQQILGQGPKLLIQFQNNGVVDDSQLPKDRFSAERLKGVDSTLKIQPAKLEDSAVYLCASSLDSRAGRTDTQYFGPGTRLTVL.

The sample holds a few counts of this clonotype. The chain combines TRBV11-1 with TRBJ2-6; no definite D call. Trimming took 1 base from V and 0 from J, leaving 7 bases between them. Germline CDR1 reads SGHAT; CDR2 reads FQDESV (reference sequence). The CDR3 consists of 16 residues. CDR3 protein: CASSLDRTSGANVLTF. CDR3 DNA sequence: TGTGCCAGCAGCTTAGACCGGACCTCTGGGGCCAACGTCCTGACTTTC.

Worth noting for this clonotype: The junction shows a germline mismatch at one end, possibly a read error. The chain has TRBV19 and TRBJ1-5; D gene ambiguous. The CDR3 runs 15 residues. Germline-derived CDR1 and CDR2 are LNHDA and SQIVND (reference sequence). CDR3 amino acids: CASRPEGRSNRPQHF. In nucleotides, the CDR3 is TGTGCCAGTAGACCGGAAGGCCGTAGCAATCGGCCCCAGCATTTT.

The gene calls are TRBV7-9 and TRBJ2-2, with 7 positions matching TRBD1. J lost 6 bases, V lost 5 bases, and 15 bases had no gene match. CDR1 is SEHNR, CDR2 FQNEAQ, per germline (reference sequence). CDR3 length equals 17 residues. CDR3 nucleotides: TGTGCCAGCAGCCCTCAGCCAGGGGGATTAACAGCCGGGGAGCTGTTTTTT. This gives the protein CASSPQPGGLTAGELFF.

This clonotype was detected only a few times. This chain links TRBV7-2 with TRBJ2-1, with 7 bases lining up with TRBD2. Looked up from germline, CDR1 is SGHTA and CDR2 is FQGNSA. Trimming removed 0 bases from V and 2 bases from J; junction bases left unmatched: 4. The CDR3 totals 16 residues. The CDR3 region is CASSLADGRTYNEQFF. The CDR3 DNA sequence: TGTGCCAGCAGCTTAGCGGACGGGAGGACCTACAATGAGCAGTTCTTC.

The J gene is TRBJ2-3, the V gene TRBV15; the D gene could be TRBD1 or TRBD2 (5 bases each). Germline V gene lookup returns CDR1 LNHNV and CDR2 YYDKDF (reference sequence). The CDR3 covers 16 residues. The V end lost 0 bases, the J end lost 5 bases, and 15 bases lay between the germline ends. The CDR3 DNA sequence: TGTGCCACCAGCAGAGACGAGAGGGGAAGAGGAGATACGCAGTATTTT. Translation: CATSRDERGRGDTQYF.

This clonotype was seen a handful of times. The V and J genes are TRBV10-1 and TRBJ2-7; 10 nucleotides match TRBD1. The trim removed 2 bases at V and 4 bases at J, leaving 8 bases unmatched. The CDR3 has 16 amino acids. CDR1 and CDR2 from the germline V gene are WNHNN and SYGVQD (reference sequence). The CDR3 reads CASSETMTGGLYEQYF. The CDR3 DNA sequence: TGCGCCAGCAGTGAGACCATGACAGGGGGCTTGTACGAGCAGTACTTC.

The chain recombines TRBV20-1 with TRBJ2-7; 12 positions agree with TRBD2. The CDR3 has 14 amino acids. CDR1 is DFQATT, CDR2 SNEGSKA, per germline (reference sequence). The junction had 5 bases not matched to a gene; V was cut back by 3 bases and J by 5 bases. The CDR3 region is CSASPGLAGHEQYF. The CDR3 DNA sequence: TGCAGTGCTAGTCCCGGACTAGCGGGACACGAGCAGTACTTC.

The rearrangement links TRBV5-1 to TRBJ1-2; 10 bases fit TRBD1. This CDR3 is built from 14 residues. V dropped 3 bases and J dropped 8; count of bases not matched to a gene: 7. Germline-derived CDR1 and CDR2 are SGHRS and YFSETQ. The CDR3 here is CASSSQGTGEGYTF. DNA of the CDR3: TGCGCCAGCAGCTCTCAAGGGACAGGGGAAGGCTACACCTTC.

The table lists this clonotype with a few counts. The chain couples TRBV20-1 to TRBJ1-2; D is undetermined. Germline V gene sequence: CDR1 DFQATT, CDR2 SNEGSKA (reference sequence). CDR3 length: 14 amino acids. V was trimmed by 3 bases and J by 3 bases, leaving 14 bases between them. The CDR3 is CSARVRGNYYGYTF. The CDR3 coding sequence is TGCAGTGCTAGGGTTCGGGGAAACTACTATGGCTACACCTTC.

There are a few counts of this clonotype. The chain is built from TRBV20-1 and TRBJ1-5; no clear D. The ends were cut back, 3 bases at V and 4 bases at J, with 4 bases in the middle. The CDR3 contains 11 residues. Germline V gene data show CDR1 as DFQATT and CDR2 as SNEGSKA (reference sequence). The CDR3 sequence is CSARSNQPQHF. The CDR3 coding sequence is TGCAGTGCTAGGTCTAATCAGCCCCAGCATTTT.

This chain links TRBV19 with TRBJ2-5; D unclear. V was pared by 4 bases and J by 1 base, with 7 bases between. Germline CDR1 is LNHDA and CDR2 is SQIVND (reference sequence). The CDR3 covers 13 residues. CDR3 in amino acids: CASSSQIQETQYF. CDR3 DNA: TGTGCCAGTAGTAGCCAAATCCAAGAGACCCAGTACTTC.

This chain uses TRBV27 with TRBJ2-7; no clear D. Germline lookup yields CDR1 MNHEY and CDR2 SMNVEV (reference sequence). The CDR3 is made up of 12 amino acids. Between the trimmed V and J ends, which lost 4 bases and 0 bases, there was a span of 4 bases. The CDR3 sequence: CASSSASYEQYF. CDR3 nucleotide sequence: TGTGCCAGCAGTTCAGCCTCCTACGAGCAGTACTTC.

The CDR3 nucleotides are TGCAGCGTTCGGGGACTAGCGGGAGAGGTTATTGTCAATGAGCAGTTCTTC. Amino acid sequence: CSVRGLAGEVIVNEQFF. The gene calls are TRBV29-1 and TRBJ2-1; 14 bases match TRBD2. Losses at the gene ends were 5 bases for V and 6 bases for J; bases not matched to a gene: 12. The CDR3 sequence is 17 residues long. Germline loops: CDR1 SQVTM, CDR2 ANQGSEA.

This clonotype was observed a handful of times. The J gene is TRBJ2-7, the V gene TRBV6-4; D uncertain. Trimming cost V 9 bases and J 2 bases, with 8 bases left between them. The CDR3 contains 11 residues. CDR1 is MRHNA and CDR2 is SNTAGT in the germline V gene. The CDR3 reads CARYHTYEQYF. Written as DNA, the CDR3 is TGTGCCAGATACCATACCTACGAGCAGTACTTC.

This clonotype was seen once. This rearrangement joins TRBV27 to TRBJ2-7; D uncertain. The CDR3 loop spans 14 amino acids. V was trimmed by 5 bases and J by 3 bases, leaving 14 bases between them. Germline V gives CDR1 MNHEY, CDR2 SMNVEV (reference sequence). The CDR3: CASSRTGTFYEQYF. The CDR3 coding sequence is TGTGCCAGCAGTAGGACGGGTACTTTCTACGAGCAGTACTTC.

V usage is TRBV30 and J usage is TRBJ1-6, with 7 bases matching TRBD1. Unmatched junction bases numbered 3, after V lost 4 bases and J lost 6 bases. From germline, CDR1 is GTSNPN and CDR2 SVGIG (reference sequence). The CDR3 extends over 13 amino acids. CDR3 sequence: CAWTRGSNSPLHF. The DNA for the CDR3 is TGTGCCTGGACCAGGGGGAGTAATTCACCCCTCCACTTT.

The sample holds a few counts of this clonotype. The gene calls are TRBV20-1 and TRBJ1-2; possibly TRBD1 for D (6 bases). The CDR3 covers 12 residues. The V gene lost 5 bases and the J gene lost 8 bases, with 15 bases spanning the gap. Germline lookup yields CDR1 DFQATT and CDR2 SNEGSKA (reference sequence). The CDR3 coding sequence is TGCAGTGCTGGAGCCCCCAGGGGCGGCTACACCTTC. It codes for CSAGAPRGGYTF.

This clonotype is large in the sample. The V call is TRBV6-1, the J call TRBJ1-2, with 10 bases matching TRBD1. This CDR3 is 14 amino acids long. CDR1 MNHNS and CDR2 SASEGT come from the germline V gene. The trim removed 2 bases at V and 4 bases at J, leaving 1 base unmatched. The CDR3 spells CASSERDRGYGYTF. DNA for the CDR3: TGTGCCAGCAGTGAACGGGACAGGGGCTATGGCTACACCTTC.

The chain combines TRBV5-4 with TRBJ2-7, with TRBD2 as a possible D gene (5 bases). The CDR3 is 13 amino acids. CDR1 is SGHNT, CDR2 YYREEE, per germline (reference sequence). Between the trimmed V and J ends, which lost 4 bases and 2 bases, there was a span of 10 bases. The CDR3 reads CASSKEGTYEQYF. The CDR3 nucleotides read TGTGCCAGCAGCAAAGAGGGAACCTACGAGCAGTACTTC.

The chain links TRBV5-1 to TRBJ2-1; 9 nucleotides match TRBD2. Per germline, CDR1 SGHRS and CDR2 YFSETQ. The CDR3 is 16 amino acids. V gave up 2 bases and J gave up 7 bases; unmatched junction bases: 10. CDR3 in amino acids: CASSFRGTSLFNEQFF. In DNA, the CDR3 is TGCGCCAGCAGCTTTCGGGGGACTAGCTTATTTAATGAGCAGTTCTTC. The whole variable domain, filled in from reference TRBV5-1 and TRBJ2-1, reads KAGVTQTPRYLIKTRGQQVTLSCSPISGHRSVSWYQQTPGQGLQFLFEYFSETQRNKGNFPGRFSGRQFSNSRSEMNVSTLELGDSALYLCASSFRGTSLFNEQFFGPGTRLTVL.

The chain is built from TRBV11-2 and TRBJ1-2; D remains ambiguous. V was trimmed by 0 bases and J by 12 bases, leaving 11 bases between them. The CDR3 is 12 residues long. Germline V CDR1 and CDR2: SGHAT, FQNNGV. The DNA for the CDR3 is TGTGCCAGCAGCTTAGATCGGGTGCCCCACACCTTC. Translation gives CASSLDRVPHTF.